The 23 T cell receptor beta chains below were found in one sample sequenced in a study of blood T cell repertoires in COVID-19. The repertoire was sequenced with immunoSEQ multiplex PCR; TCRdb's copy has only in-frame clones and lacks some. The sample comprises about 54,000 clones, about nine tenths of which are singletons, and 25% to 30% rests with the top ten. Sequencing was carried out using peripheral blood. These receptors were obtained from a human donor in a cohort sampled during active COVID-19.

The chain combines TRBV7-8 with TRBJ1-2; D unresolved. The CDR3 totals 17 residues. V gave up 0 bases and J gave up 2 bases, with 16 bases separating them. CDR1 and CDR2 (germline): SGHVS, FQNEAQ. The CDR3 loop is CASSLANRQVRNYGYTF. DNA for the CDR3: TGTGCCAGCAGCTTAGCGAATCGACAAGTCCGGAACTATGGCTACACCTTC.

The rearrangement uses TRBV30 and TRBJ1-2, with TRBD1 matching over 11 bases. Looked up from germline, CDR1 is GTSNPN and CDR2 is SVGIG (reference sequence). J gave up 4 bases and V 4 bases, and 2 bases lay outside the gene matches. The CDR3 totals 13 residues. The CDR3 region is CAWNGQGAYGYTF. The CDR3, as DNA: TGTGCCTGGAACGGACAGGGGGCCTATGGCTACACCTTC.

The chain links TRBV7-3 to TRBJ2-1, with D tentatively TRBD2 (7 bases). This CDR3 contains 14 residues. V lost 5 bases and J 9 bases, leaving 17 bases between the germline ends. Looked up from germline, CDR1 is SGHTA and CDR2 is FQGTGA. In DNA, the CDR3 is TGTGCCAGCAGCCCTCGGGGGGCCGGGGGTGAGCAGTTCTTC. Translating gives CASSPRGAGGEQFF.

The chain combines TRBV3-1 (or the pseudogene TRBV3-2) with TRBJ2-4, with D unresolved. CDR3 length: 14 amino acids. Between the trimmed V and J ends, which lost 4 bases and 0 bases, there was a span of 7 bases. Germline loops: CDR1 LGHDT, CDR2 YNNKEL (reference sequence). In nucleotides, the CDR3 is TGTGCCAGCAGCCCCGGGTTAGCCAAAAACATTCAGTACTTC. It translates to CASSPGLAKNIQYF.

The CDR3 is CASRREGDNEQFF. In DNA form, the CDR3 reads TGTGCCAGCAGGCGGGAGGGTGACAATGAGCAGTTCTTC. This chain joins TRBV2 and TRBJ2-1; 9 nucleotides match TRBD2. J lost 5 bases, V lost 6 bases, and 2 bases had no gene match. The CDR3 totals 13 residues. Germline V lookup: CDR1 SNHLY, CDR2 FYNNEI.

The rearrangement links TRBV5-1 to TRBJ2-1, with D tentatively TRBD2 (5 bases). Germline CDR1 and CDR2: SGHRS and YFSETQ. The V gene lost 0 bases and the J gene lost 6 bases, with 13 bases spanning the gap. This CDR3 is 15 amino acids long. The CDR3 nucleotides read TGCGCCAGCAGCTTGGTTGCGGGTTCCAGCAATGAGCAGTTCTTC. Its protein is CASSLVAGSSNEQFF.

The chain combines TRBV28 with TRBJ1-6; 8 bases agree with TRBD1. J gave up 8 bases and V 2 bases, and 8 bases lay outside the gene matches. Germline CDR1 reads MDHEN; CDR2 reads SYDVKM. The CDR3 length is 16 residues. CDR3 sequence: CASSLGQGARYSPLHF. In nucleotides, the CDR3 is TGTGCCAGCAGTTTAGGGCAGGGGGCACGATATTCACCCCTCCACTTT.

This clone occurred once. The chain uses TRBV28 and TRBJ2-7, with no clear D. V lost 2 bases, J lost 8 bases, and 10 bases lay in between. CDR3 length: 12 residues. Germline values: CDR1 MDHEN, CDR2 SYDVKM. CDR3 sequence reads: CASSLTLTQQYF. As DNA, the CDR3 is TGTGCCAGCAGTTTAACTCTTACCCAGCAGTACTTC.

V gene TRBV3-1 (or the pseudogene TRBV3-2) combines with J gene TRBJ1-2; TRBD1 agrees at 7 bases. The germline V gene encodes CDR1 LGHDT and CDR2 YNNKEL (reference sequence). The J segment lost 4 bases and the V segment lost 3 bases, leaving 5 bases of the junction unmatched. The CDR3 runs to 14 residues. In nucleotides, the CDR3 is TGTGCCAGCAGCCAGATCGACAGGGTCTATGGCTACACCTTC. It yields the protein CASSQIDRVYGYTF.

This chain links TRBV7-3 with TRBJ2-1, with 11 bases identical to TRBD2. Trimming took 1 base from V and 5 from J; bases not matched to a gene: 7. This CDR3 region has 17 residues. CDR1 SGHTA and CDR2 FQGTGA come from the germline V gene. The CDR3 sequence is CASSLRVAGGLNNEQFF. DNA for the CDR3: TGTGCCAGCAGCTTAAGAGTAGCGGGGGGGCTTAACAATGAGCAGTTCTTC.

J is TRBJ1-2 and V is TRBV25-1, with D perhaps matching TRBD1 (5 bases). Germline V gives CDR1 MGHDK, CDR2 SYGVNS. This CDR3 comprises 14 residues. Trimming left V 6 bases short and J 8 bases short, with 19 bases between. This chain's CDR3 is CASSPRGVLRGYTF. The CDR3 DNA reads TGTGCCAGCAGCCCAAGGGGCGTATTACGCGGCTACACCTTC.

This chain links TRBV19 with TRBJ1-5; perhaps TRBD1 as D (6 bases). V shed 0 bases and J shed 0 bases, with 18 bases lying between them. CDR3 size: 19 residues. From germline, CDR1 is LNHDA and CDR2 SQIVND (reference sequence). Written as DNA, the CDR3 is TGTGCCAGTAGTATAGACGGCACAGGGAGATCCCATAGCAATCAGCCCCAGCATTTT. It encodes CASSIDGTGRSHSNQPQHF.

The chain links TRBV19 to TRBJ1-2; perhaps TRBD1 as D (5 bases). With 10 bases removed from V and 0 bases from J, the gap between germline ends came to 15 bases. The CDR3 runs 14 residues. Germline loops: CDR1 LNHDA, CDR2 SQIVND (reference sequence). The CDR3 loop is CATTAGLANYGYTF. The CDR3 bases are TGTGCCACCACTGCGGGGCTTGCTAACTATGGCTACACCTTC.

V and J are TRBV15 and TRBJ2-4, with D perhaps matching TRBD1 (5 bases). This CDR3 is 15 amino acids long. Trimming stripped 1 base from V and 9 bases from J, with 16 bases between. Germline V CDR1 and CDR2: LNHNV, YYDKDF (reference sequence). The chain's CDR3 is CATSRGEIGAGIQYF. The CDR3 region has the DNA TGTGCCACCAGCAGAGGTGAAATTGGGGCCGGCATTCAGTACTTC. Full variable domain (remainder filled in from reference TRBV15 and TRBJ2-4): DAMVIQNPRYQVTQFGKPVTLSCSQTLNHNVMYWYQQKSSQAPKLLFHYYDKDFNNEADTPDNFQSRRPNTSFCFLDIRSPGLGDTAMYLCATSRGEIGAGIQYFGAGTRLSVL.

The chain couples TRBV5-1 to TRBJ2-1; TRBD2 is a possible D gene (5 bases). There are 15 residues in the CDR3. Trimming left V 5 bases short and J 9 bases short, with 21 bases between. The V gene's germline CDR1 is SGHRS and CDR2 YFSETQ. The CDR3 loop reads CASSSSGILLSEQFF. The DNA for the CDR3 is TGCGCCAGCAGTTCCTCCGGGATCTTATTATCTGAGCAGTTCTTC.

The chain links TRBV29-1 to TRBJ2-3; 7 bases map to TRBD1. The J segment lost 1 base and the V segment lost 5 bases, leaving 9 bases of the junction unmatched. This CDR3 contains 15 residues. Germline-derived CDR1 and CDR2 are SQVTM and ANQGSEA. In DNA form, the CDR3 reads TGCAGCGTTCTCGGGACAGCCAGGGGCACAGATACGCAGTATTTT. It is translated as CSVLGTARGTDTQYF.

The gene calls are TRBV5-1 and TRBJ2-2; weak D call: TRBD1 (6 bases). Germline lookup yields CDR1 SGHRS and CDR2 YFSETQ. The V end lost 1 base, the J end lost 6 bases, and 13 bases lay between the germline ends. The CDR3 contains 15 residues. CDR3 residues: CASSLSPGAAGELFF. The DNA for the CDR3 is TGCGCCAGCAGCTTGAGTCCAGGGGCGGCCGGGGAGCTGTTTTTT.

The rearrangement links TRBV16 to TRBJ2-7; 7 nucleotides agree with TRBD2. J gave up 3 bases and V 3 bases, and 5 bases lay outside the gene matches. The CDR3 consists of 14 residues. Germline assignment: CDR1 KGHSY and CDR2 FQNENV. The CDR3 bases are TGTGCCAGCAGCCACCCTAGCGGCCGCTACGAGCAGTACTTC. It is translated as CASSHPSGRYEQYF.

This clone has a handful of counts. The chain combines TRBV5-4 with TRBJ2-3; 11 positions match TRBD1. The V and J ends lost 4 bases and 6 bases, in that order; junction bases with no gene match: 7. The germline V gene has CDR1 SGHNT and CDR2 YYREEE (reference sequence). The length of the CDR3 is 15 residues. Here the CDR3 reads CASSAGQGVYDTQYF. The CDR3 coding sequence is TGTGCCAGCAGCGCGGGACAGGGGGTGTACGATACGCAGTATTTT.

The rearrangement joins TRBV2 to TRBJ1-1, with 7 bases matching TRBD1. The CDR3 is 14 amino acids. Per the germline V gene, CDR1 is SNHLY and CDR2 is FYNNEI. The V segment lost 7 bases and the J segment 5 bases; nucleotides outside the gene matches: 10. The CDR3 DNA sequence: TGTGCCAGCACTCGACAGACAGGGAGGACTGAAGCTTTCTTT. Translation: CASTRQTGRTEAFF.

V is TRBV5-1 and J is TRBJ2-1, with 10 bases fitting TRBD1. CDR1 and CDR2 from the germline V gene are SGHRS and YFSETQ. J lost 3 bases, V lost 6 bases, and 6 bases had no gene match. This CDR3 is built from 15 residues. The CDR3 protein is CASNLGQGIYNEQFF. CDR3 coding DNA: TGCGCCAGCAATTTGGGACAGGGGATCTACAATGAGCAGTTCTTC.

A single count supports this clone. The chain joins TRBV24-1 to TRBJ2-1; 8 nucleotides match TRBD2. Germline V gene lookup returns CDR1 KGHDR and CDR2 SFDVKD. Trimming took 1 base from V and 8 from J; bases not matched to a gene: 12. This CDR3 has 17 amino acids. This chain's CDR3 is CATSDFLASGSIDEQFF. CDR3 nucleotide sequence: TGTGCCACCAGTGATTTTTTAGCTAGCGGGTCAATCGATGAGCAGTTCTTC.

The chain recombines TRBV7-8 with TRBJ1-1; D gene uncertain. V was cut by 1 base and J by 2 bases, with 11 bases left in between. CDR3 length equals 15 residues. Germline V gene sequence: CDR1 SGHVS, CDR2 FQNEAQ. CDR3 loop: CASSLERWDNTEAFF. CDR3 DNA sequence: TGTGCCAGCAGCTTAGAGCGGTGGGATAACACTGAAGCTTTCTTT.